This T cell receptor beta chain originates from a study of blood T cell repertoires in COVID-19. Profiled with immunoSEQ multiplex PCR; TCRdb holds only in-frame clones, not every one. Of roughly 280,000 clones listed, approximately 88% are singletons. From germline, CDR1 is MNHNY and CDR2 SVGAGI (reference sequence). This CDR3 comprises 15 residues. The junction had 6 bases not matched to a gene; V was cut back by 7 bases and J by 0 bases. This receptor was obtained from a man over 45 with acute or convalescent COVID-19. The rearrangement uses TRBV6-6 and TRBJ2-3; 8 bases fit TRBD2. Input material: peripheral blood. DNA for the CDR3: TGTGCCAGCATTAGACGGGGGGGAAGCACAGATACGCAGTATTTT. It encodes CASIRRGGSTDTQYF.